Listed below are T cell receptor beta chains from one sample, sequenced in a study of cytomegalovirus exposure and HLA in healthy donors. Assay used: immunoSEQ multiplex PCR; TCRdb lists only in-frame clones, some missing. The sample includes around 91,000 clones, roughly 80% of them seen just once. Source material: PBMCs. Receptor source: a middle-aged woman in good health and CMV-seropositive. Both conserved end residues are part of each CDR3. Fields, in order: clone size, D gene, V gene, J gene, CDR3 DNA, CDR3 protein. D genes are given only for firm matches. Rows give clone size only sometimes, using once, few, many, or a class for an expanded clone.

.,.,TRBV5-1,TRBJ2-7,TGCGCCAGCAGCTTGGCTGCTACAGGGATCTACGAGCAGTACTTC,CASSLAATGIYEQYF
.,.,TRBV27,TRBJ2-7,TGTGCCAGCAGTTTATCGGGGGGTAGGGGCTACGAGCAGTACTTC,CASSLSGGRGYEQYF
.,.,TRBV18,TRBJ2-7,TGTGCCAGCTCACCGCAGGGGAAGAACGAGCAGTACTTC,CASSPQGKNEQYF
.,TRBD1,TRBV27,TRBJ1-2,TGTGCCAGCAGTTTATCCTCCCCGGGACAGGGTCACGCGGGCTACACCTTC,CASSLSSPGQGHAGYTF
.,.,TRBV27,TRBJ2-3,TGTGCCAGCAGTCCCCGGGGGACAGATACGCAGTATTTT,CASSPRGTDTQYF
once,.,TRBV30,TRBJ2-7,TGTGCCTGGAGTGTGTGGCTAGCGCGCGAGCAGTACTTC,CAWSVWLAREQYF
.,.,TRBV10-3,TRBJ1-2,TGTGCCATCAGTGAGTCGGAGGGACTAGGGAACTATGGCTACACCTTC,CAISESEGLGNYGYTF
few,TRBD2,TRBV4-3,TRBJ2-7,TGCGCCAGCAGCCTCGGGGGGGTAGCGGGAGGGCCCTACGAGCAGTACTTC,CASSLGGVAGGPYEQYF
.,.,TRBV6-6,TRBJ2-1,TGTGCCAGCAATAGAGGGTCGGCTGAGCAGTTCTTC,CASNRGSAEQFF
.,TRBD1,TRBV11-3,TRBJ2-1,TGTGCCAGCAGCTTGGGACAGGGAAGCAATGAGCAGTTCTTC,CASSLGQGSNEQFF
.,TRBD2,TRBV9,TRBJ2-3,TGTGCCAGCAGCGGACTAGCGGGAGATACGCAGTATTTT,CASSGLAGDTQYF
.,TRBD2,TRBV10-3,TRBJ2-1,TGTGCCATCAGTGACGGACTAGCGGGAAACTACAATGAGCAGTTCTTC,CAISDGLAGNYNEQFF
.,TRBD2,TRBV19,TRBJ2-1,TGTGCCAGTAGGACTAGCGGGAGCTCCTACAATGAGCAGTTCTTC,CASRTSGSSYNEQFF
.,TRBD1,TRBV5-5,TRBJ2-7,TGTGCCAGCGCCCGGAGCCAGGGGGCCTACGAGCAGTACTTC,CASARSQGAYEQYF
.,TRBD1,TRBV9,TRBJ2-7,TGTGCCAGCAGCTCCGGGGGGGGGACAGGGGAGGTCGAGCAGTACTTC,CASSSGGGTGEVEQYF
.,TRBD1,TRBV5-1,TRBJ1-1,TGCGCCAGCAGCTTGGTACCAGGGGGGAACACTGAAGCTTTCTTT,CASSLVPGGNTEAFF
.,.,TRBV7-9,TRBJ2-3,TGTGCCAGCAGCTTAGGCGGTGGGTCGGGCACAGATACGCAGTATTTT,CASSLGGGSGTDTQYF
.,.,TRBV4-1,TRBJ2-5,TGCGCCAGCAGCCAAGGAGGGTATGAGACCCAGTACTTC,CASSQGGYETQYF
.,.,TRBV5-1,TRBJ1-1,TGCGCCAGCAGCCGGGGGACCTCCGTGGCTGAAGCTTTCTTT,CASSRGTSVAEAFF
.,TRBD2,TRBV19,TRBJ2-1,TGTGCCAGTAGTCCGACTAGCGGGAGTTACAATGAGCAGTTCTTC,CASSPTSGSYNEQFF
.,.,TRBV6-6,TRBJ2-1,TGTGCCAGCAGTTACGGCGGGGCCCGCAATGAGCAGTTCTTC,CASSYGGARNEQFF
few,.,TRBV5-6,TRBJ2-7,TGTGCCAGCAGCTTTTGGTCTAGCCCCAACGAGCAGTACTTC,CASSFWSSPNEQYF
.,TRBD1,TRBV6-5,TRBJ2-3,TGTGCCAGCAGTACCACCGGGACAGGAAATCAGCCCCAGTATTTT,CASSTTGTGNQPQYF
.,.,TRBV5-8,TRBJ1-3,TGTGCCAGCAGAATGCTACGTAGCTCTGGAAACACCATATATTTT,CASRMLRSSGNTIYF
.,TRBD2,TRBV6-4,TRBJ2-2,TGTGCCAGCACTAGCGGGCCGGGAACCGGGGAGCTGTTTTTT,CASTSGPGTGELFF
.,.,TRBV6-1,TRBJ1-6,TGTGCCAGCAGCGGACAGTATAATTCACCCCTCCACTTT,CASSGQYNSPLHF
.,.,TRBV5-4,TRBJ2-2,TGTGCCAGCAGCTTGGTAGGCGGGGGCCCCACCGGGGAGCTGTTTTTT,CASSLVGGGPTGELFF
.,.,TRBV29-1,TRBJ2-7,TGCAGCGTTGTAACGGGAGCCTCCTACGAGCAGTACTTC,CSVVTGASYEQYF
few,.,TRBV7-9,TRBJ1-4,TGTGCCAGCAGCTTAGAAGGGGGGGCAGTACGTGAAAAACTGTTTTTT,CASSLEGGAVREKLFF
.,.,TRBV7-2,TRBJ2-5,TGTGCCAGCAGCCAGGCAGCTGGGCCCGAGACCCAGTACTTC,CASSQAAGPETQYF
.,TRBD1,TRBV6-1,TRBJ1-2,TGTGCCAGCAGTGTACAGGGGGGAGATGGCTACACCTTC,CASSVQGGDGYTF
.,TRBD1,TRBV5-1,TRBJ2-5,TGCGCCAGCAGCTTGGGAGGGGGCGAAGAGACCCAGTACTTC,CASSLGGGEETQYF
.,TRBD2,TRBV7-9,TRBJ2-1,TGTGCCAGCAGCTTAGGGGCTAGCGGGGGTAATGAGCAGTTCTTC,CASSLGASGGNEQFF
.,TRBD1,TRBV7-9,TRBJ1-4,TGTGCCAGCAGCTTTGGAGCCGGGACAGAAAATGAAAAACTGTTTTTT,CASSFGAGTENEKLFF
.,.,TRBV6-1,TRBJ1-5,TGTGCCAGCAGTGAGGCTCAACCCCAGCATTTT,CASSEAQPQHF
.,.,TRBV6-1,TRBJ1-1,TGTGCCAGCCTCGGACAGCCTTTCCAAAACACTGAAGCTTTCTTT,CASLGQPFQNTEAFF
.,TRBD2,TRBV7-3,TRBJ2-2,TGTGCCAGCAGCTCGGGACTAGCGGGAGCCGGGGAGCTGTTTTTT,CASSSGLAGAGELFF
once,.,TRBV28,TRBJ2-7,TGTGCCAGCAGTTTAAGCGGAGGGGCCAACGAGCAGTACTTC,CASSLSGGANEQYF
few,.,TRBV2,TRBJ2-7,TGTGCCAGCAGTGAACCGGTCACCTACGAGCAGTACTTC,CASSEPVTYEQYF
.,TRBD1,TRBV5-4,TRBJ2-6,TGTGCCAGCAGCGCGGACAGGACTTCCTCTGGGGCCAACGTCCTGACTTTC,CASSADRTSSGANVLTF
few,.,TRBV7-2,TRBJ2-4,TGTGCCAGCAGCTTAAATCCCGCGGGAGCCAAAAACATTCAGTACTTC,CASSLNPAGAKNIQYF
few,.,TRBV7-9,TRBJ1-5,TGTGCCAGCAGCTTAGCGGGGCAGAGCCTCAATCAGCCCCAGCATTTT,CASSLAGQSLNQPQHF
.,.,TRBV28,TRBJ2-1,TGTGCCAGCAGTTCGACTAGGGTTCGGTTCTTC,CASSSTRVRFF
.,.,TRBV7-9,TRBJ2-7,TGTTCCAGCAGCCCCCGGGGTACCGACGAGCAGTACTTC,CSSSPRGTDEQYF
.,.,TRBV27,TRBJ2-1,TGTGCCAGCAGTCCAACAGGGAGCTCCTACAATGAGCAGTTCTTC,CASSPTGSSYNEQFF
.,.,TRBV7-9,TRBJ1-6,TGTGCCAGCAGCTTAGTCGGTTCACCCCTCCACTTT,CASSLVGSPLHF
.,.,TRBV19,TRBJ2-1,TGTGCCAGTAGTATACCGGGTTCCCTATCCCGGTTCTTC,CASSIPGSLSRFF
.,TRBD2,TRBV9,TRBJ2-5,TGTGCCAGCAGCGTAGCCGGTTTGGGACTAGCGGGAACTCAAGAGACCCAGTACTTC,CASSVAGLGLAGTQETQYF
.,.,TRBV15,TRBJ2-2,TGTGCCACCAGCAGAGGGTTAAGGGGATATAACACCGGGGAGCTGTTTTTT,CATSRGLRGYNTGELFF
.,TRBD2,TRBV10-3,TRBJ2-7,TGTGCCATCAGTAGGACTAGCGGGAGCTCCTACGAGCAGTACTTC,CAISRTSGSSYEQYF
.,.,TRBV28,TRBJ1-2,TGTGCCAGCACCTCCCCATCCAACTCTAACTATGGCTACACCTTC,CASTSPSNSNYGYTF
.,TRBD1,TRBV5-1,TRBJ2-2,TGCGCCAGCAGCCCGGGACAGGAGAACACCGGGGAGCTGTTTTTT,CASSPGQENTGELFF
.,.,TRBV19,TRBJ1-5,TGTGCCAGTAGTCCAGGGATCGGAAATCAGCCCCAGCATTTT,CASSPGIGNQPQHF
few,.,TRBV20-1,TRBJ2-1,TGCAGTGCTGGTGACTCGAATGAGCAGTTCTTC,CSAGDSNEQFF
.,TRBD1,TRBV5-4,TRBJ1-4,TGTGCCAGCAGCTCCGGGACAGGCAGAGATGAAAAACTGTTTTTT,CASSSGTGRDEKLFF
.,TRBD2,TRBV4-2,TRBJ2-7,TGTGCCAGCAGCCAAGATTGGGGGACTAGCGGGACAACCCTTTACGAGCAGTACTTC,CASSQDWGTSGTTLYEQYF